The TCR beta chain under discussion was sequenced for a study of CD8+CD57+ T cells in acquired aplastic anemia. About the study: When averaged, DNA from sorted CD4+ and CD8+ cells came to approximately 3.2 ug. Study-wide findings and caveats: Roughly 30 CD8+ CDR3 sequences occurred in both the patients and the controls.

CDR3 length equals 14 residues. Trimming pared 2 bases from V and 3 bases from J, leaving 11 bases between. Germline V gene data show CDR1 as MNHNS and CDR2 as SASEGT. This clonotype was counted between two and nine times. Antigen: not known. Patients chosen for sequencing had CD8+CD57+ cells that had expanded, as shown by flow cytometry. In all patients, the disease was severe acquired aplastic anemia. TCR beta VDJ and CDR3 were profiled, and genomic DNA was the template. TCRdb re-derived calls from the reads in MiXCR, one entry per CDR3 protein. The sample lists 250,000 or so distinct CDR3 sequences, approximately 45% occurring once.

The sample was sorted CD4+, CD8+, or CD8+CD57+ T cells (not recorded which) from PBMCs. The chain combines TRBV6-1 with TRBJ2-7, with no clear D. The origin of this receptor is a human donor with aplastic anemia. CDR3 bases: TGTGCCAGCAGTGAACGTATAGGGAACTACGAGCAGTACTTC. It codes for CASSERIGNYEQYF.